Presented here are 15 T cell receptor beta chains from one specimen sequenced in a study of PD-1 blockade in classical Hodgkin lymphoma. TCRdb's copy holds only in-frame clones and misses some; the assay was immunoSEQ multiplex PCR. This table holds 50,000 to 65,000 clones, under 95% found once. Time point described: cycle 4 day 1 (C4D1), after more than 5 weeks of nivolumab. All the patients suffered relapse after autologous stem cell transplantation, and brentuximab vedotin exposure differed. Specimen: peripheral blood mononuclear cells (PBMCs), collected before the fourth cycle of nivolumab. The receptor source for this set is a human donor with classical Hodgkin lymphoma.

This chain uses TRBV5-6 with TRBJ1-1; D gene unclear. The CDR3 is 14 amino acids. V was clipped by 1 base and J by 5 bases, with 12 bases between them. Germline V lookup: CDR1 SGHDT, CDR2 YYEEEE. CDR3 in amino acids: CASSLRGPKTEAFF. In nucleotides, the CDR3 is TGTGCCAGCAGCTTGAGAGGGCCTAAAACTGAAGCTTTCTTT. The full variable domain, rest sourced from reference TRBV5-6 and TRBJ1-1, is DAGVTQSPTHLIKTRGQQVTLRCSPKSGHDTVSWYQQALGQGPQFIFQYYEEEERQRGNFPDRFSGHQFPNYSSELNVNALLLGDSALYLCASSLRGPKTEAFFGQGTRLTVV.

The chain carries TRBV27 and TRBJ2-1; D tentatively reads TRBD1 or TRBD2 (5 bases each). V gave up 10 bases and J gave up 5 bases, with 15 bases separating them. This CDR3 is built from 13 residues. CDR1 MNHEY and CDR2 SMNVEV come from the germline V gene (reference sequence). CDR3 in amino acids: CATSLGVNNEQFF. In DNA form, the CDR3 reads TGTGCCACCTCCCTGGGGGTAAACAATGAGCAGTTCTTC.

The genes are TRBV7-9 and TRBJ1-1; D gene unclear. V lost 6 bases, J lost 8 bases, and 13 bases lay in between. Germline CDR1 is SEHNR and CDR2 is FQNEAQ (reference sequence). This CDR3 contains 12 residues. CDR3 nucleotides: TGTGCCAGCAGTTCTAATCTTGGGGAAGCTTTCTTT. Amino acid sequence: CASSSNLGEAFF.

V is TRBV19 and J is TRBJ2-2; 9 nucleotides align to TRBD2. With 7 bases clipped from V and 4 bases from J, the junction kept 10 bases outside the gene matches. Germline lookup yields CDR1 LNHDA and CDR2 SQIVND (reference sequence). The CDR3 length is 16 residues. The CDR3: CASNPSGGSFTGELFF. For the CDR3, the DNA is TGTGCCAGTAATCCAAGCGGGGGGTCGTTCACCGGGGAGCTGTTTTTT.

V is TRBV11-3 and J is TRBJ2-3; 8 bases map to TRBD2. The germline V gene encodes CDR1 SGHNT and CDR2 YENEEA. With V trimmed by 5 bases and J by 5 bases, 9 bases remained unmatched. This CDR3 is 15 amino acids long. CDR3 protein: CASSAGGGALDTQYF. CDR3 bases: TGTGCCAGCAGCGCCGGGGGGGGAGCTCTAGATACGCAGTATTTT.

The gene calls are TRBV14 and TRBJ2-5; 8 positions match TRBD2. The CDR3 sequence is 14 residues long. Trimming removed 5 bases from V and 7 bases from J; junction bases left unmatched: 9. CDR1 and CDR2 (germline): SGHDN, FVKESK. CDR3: CASSESMAGGTQYF. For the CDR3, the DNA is TGTGCCAGCAGCGAAAGCATGGCGGGGGGGACCCAGTACTTC.

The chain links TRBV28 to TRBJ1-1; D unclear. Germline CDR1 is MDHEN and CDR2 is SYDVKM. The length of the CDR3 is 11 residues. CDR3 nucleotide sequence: TGTGGAGTCCTATCTAACACTGAAGCTTTCTTT. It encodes CGVLSNTEAFF. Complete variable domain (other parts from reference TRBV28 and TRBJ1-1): DVKVTQSSRYLVKRTGEKVFLECVQDMDHENMFWYRQDPGLGLRLIYFSYDVKMKEKGDIPEGYSVSREKKERFSLILESASTNQTSMYLCGVLSNTEAFFGQGTRLTVV.

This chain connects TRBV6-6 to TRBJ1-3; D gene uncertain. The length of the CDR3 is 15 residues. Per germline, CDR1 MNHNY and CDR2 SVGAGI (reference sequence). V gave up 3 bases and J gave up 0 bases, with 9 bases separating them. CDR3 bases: TGTGCCAGCAGTTATCCCGGACTCTCTGGAAACACCATATATTTT. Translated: CASSYPGLSGNTIYF.

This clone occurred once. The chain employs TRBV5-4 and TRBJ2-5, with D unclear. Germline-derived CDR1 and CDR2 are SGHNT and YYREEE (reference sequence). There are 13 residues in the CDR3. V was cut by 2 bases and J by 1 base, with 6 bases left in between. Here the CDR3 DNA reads TGTGCCAGCAGCTTAGAGGTCCAAGAGACCCAGTACTTC. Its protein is CASSLEVQETQYF.

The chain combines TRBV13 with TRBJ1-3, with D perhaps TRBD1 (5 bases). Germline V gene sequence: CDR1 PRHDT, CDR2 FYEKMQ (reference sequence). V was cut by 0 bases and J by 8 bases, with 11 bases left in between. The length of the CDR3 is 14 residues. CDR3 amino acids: CASSLGQGIYTIYF. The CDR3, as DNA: TGTGCCAGCAGCTTAGGGCAGGGTATCTACACCATATATTTT.

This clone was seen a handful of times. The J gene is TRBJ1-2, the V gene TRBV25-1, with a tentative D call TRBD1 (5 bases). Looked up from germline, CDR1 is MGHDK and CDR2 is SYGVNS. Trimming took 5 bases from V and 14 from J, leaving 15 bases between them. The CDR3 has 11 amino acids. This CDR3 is CASSIPGGDTF. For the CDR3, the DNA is TGTGCCAGCAGTATCCCCGGGGGGGATACCTTC.

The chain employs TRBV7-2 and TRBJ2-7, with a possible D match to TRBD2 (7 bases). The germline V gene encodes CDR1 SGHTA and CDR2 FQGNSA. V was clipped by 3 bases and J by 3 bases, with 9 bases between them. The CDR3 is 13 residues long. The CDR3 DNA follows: TGTGCCAGCAGCTTGAGGGGGGGCTACGAGCAGTACTTC. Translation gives CASSLRGGYEQYF.

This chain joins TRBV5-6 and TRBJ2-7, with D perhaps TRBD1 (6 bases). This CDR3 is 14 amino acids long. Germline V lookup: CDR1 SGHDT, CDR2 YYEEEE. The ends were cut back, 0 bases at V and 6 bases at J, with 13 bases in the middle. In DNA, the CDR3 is TGTGCCAGCAGCTTGGTACAGGGAAAGGGCGAGCAGTACTTC. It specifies CASSLVQGKGEQYF. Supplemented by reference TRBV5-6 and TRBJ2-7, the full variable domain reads DAGVTQSPTHLIKTRGQQVTLRCSPKSGHDTVSWYQQALGQGPQFIFQYYEEEERQRGNFPDRFSGHQFPNYSSELNVNALLLGDSALYLCASSLVQGKGEQYFGPGTRLTVT.

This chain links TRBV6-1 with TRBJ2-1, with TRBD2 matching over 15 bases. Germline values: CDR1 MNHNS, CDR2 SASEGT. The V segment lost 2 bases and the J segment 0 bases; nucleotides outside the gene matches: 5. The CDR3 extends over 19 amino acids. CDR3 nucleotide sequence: TGTGCCAGCAGTGAATTTGGACTAGCGGGGGGGAGCTCCTACAATGAGCAGTTCTTC. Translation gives CASSEFGLAGGSSYNEQFF.

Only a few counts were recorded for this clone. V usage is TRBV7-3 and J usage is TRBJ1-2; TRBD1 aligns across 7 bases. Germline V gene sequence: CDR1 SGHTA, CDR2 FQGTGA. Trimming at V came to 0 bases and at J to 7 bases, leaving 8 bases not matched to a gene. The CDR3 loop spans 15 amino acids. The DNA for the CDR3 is TGTGCCAGCAGCTTAACGTCCACAGGGGCCGGTGGCTACACCTTC. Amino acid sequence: CASSLTSTGAGGYTF.